This TCR beta chain was documented in a study of T cell responses to AZD1222 COVID-19 vaccine. Notes on the study in general: The study reported that nearly half of spike-specific TCRs target unmutated variant regions.

V was clipped by 0 bases and J by 6 bases, with 8 bases between them. CDR3 size: 13 residues. Germline assignment: CDR1 LNHNV and CDR2 YYDKDF (reference sequence). About this clone itself: Its antigen remains unknown.

Clones were read by immunoSEQ multiplex PCR, and TCRdb kept only the in-frame ones, dropping some. The table shows over 150,000 clones, with around 92% occurring only once. The TCR originated in an adult in good health. The specimen comprised peripheral blood, sampled on day 0 of AZD1222 vaccination. The rearrangement joins TRBV15 to TRBJ1-1; TRBD1 is a possible D gene (5 bases). The CDR3 nucleotides are TGTGCCACCAGCAGAGATCAGGGAGCTGAAGCTTTCTTT. Translated, it gives CATSRDQGAEAFF.